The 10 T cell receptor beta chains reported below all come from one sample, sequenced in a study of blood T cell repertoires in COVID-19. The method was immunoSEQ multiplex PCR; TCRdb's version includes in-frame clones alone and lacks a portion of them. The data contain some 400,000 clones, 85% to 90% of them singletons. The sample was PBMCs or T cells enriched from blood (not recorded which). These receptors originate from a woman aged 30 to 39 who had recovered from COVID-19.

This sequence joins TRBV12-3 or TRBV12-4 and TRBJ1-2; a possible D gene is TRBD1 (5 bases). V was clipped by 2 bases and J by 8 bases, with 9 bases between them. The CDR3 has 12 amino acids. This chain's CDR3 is CASSLTRGGYTF. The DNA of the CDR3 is TGTGCCAGCAGTTTAACCCGGGGGGGCTACACCTTC.

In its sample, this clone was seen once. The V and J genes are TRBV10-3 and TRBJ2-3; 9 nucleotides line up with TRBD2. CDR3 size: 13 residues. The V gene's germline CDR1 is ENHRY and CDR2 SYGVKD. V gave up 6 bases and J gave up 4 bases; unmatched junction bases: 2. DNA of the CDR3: TGTGCCATCAGGGAGCGGGAGGCAGATACGCAGTATTTT. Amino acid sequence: CAIREREADTQYF.

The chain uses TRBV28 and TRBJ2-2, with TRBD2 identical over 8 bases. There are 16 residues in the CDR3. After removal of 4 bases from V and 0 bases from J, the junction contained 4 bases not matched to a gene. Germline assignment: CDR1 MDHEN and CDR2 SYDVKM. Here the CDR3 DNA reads TGTGCCAGCAGTTACGGTAGCGGGACGAACACCGGGGAGCTGTTTTTT. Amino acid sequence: CASSYGSGTNTGELFF. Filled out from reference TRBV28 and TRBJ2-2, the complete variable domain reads DVKVTQSSRYLVKRTGEKVFLECVQDMDHENMFWYRQDPGLGLRLIYFSYDVKMKEKGDIPEGYSVSREKKERFSLILESASTNQTSMYLCASSYGSGTNTGELFFGEGSRLTVL.

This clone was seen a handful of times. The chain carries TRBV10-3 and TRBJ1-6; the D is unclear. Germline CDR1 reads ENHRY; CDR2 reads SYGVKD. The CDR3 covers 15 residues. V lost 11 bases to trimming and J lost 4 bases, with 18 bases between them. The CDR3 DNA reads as TGTGCCTCTAGTCTGTCAGTGGAATATAATTCACCCCTCCACTTT. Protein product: CASSLSVEYNSPLHF.

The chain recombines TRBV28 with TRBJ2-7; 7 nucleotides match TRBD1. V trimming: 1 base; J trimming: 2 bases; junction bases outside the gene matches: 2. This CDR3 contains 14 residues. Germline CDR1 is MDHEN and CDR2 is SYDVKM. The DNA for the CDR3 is TGTGCCAGCAGTTTATCAGGGGGTCCCTACGAGCAGTACTTC. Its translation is CASSLSGGPYEQYF. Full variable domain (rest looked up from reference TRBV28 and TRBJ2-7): DVKVTQSSRYLVKRTGEKVFLECVQDMDHENMFWYRQDPGLGLRLIYFSYDVKMKEKGDIPEGYSVSREKKERFSLILESASTNQTSMYLCASSLSGGPYEQYFGPGTRLTVT.

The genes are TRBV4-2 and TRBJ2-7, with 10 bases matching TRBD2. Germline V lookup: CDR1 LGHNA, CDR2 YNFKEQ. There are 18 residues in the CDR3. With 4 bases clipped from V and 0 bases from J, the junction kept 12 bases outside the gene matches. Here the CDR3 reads CASSRPGLAGESSYEQYF. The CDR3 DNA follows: TGTGCCAGCAGCCGACCCGGGCTAGCGGGGGAAAGCTCCTACGAGCAGTACTTC.

Here the CDR3 reads CASSLEGSGRMVEQFF. The CDR3 DNA is TGTGCCAGCAGCTTAGAGGGTAGCGGGAGGATGGTTGAGCAGTTCTTC. The gene calls are TRBV11-2 and TRBJ2-1; TRBD2 matches at 10 bases. Germline V gene data show CDR1 as SGHAT and CDR2 as FQNNGV. With V trimmed by 0 bases and J by 9 bases, 8 bases remained unmatched. The CDR3 spans 16 residues.

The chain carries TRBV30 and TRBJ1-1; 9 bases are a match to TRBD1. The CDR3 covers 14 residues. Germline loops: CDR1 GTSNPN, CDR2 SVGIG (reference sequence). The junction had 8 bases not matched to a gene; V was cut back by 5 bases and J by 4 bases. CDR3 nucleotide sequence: TGTGCCTGGCTCAGACAGGGGGTAGGCACTGAAGCTTTCTTT. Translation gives CAWLRQGVGTEAFF.

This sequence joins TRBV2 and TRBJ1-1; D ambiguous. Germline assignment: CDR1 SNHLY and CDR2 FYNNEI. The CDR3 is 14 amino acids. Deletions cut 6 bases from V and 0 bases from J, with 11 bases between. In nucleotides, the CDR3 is TGTGCCAGCAGATCCGACATCATGAACACTGAAGCTTTCTTT. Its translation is CASRSDIMNTEAFF.

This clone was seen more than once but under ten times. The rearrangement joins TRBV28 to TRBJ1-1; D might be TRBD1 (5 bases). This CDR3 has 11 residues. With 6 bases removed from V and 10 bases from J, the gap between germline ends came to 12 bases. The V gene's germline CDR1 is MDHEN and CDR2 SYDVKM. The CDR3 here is CASSNRLRAFF. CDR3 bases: TGTGCCAGCAGCAACAGGCTACGAGCTTTCTTT.